This TCR beta chain was recorded in a study of blood T cell repertoires in COVID-19. As for the study in general: The origin of the acute and convalescent COVID-19 samples was the United States, Italy and Spain.

Trimming took 2 bases from V and 1 from J, leaving 9 bases between them. Germline V gene data show CDR1 as SGHRS and CDR2 as YFSETQ. This CDR3 region has 14 residues. Authors' processing steps: Reference gene primer amplification gave nucleated cell count estimates. The table came from immunoSEQ multiplex PCR; TCRdb's copy has only in-frame clones and leaves some out. Clone size and the V and J calls come from that table; the DNA yielded D and trimming. The sample consists of approximately 53,000 clones, almost 80% of them appearing once. J is TRBJ1-1 and V is TRBV5-1, with a tentative D call TRBD1 (6 bases). The source is a woman aged 50 to 60 with acute COVID-19. The sample consisted of PBMCs or T cells enriched from blood (not recorded which). The CDR3 region has the DNA TGCGCCAGCAGCTTCGCAGGGGAGAACACTGAAGCTTTCTTT. Translation gives CASSFAGENTEAFF.